One and the same sample provided the 3 T cell receptor beta chains below, sequenced in a study of T cells in Graves' hyperthyroidism and ophthalmopathy. Template material for amplifying TCR beta CDR3 regions consisted of RNA transcripts. The HTBI set primed first-round TCR CDR3 RT-PCR. MiXCR was run by TCRdb on the multiplex PCR reads, yielding one entry per CDR3 protein. The table has about 690,000 distinct CDR3 sequences, around 16% seen once. Material for sequencing was blood. The receptors come from a man between 50 and 59 years old with Graves' hyperthyroidism.

J is TRBJ1-2 and V is TRBV7-2; D possibly corresponds to TRBD1 (6 bases). The V gene's germline CDR1 is SGHTA and CDR2 FQGNSA. The CDR3 length is 15 residues. V shed 5 bases and J shed 4 bases, with 17 bases lying between them. CDR3 sequence (DNA): TGTGCCAGCAGCCGTCCACAGGGATTAGGCTATGGCTACACCTTC. Protein sequence: CASSRPQGLGYGYTF.

The chain recombines TRBV5-6 with TRBJ2-5; D might be TRBD2 (5 bases). The CDR3 spans 15 residues. Germline-derived CDR1 and CDR2 are SGHDT and YYEEEE. Trimming pared 5 bases from V and 1 base from J, leaving 15 bases between. CDR3 in DNA: TGTGCCAGCAGTTTAATCAGCGGAGGCCAAGAGACCCAGTACTTC. This codes for CASSLISGGQETQYF. The full variable domain, rest sourced from reference TRBV5-6 and TRBJ2-5, is DAGVTQSPTHLIKTRGQQVTLRCSPKSGHDTVSWYQQALGQGPQFIFQYYEEEERQRGNFPDRFSGHQFPNYSSELNVNALLLGDSALYLCASSLISGGQETQYFGPGTRLLVL.

CDR3 region: CASRDQTPTGNTIYF. CDR3 nucleotide sequence: TGTGCCAGCAGGGACCAGACACCGACTGGAAACACCATATATTTT. The rearrangement joins TRBV6-1 to TRBJ1-3; D is uncertain. Germline V CDR1 and CDR2: MNHNS, SASEGT. V lost 6 bases to trimming and J lost 2 bases, with 14 bases between them. The CDR3 is made up of 15 amino acids.